Described below is a single TCR beta chain sequence and its context. The antigen is undetermined. The entry originates in a study of shared clonotypes between healthy human individuals. Findings and limits, study-wide: For naive CD4 cells, roughly 5.5% of clonotypes were shared across a handful of donors.

V was pared by 6 bases and J by 8 bases, with 8 bases between. Germline V lookup: CDR1 SGHRS, CDR2 YFSETQ. This CDR3 has 11 residues. The test was conducted at deep level. Sequencing used immunoSEQ multiplex PCR; TCRdb keeps in-frame clones, though not all of them. The repertoire holds about 1 million clones, with about 76% as singletons. Donors comprised only Caucasian adults living in Nashville, Tennessee. The chain recombines TRBV5-1 with TRBJ2-2; D gene unclear. This clonotype was obtained from a man in his late teens or twenties in good health. The sequenced sample was memory CD4+ T cells sorted from blood. Subset reported: CD45RA-negative fraction. CDR3 residues: CASTLEGELFF. CDR3 coding DNA: TGCGCCAGCACCTTAGAAGGGGAGCTGTTTTTT.